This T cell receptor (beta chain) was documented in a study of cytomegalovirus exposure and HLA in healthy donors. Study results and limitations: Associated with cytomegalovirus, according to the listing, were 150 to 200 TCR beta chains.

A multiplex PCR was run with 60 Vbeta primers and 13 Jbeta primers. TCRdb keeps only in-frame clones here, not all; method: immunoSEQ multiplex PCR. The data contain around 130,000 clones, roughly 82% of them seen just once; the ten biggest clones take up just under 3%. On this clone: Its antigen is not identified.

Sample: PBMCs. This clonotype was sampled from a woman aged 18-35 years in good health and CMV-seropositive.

CDR3: CASSQEAGRDTGELFF. CDR3 DNA sequence: TGCGCCAGCAGCCAAGAGGCAGGGAGGGACACCGGGGAGCTGTTTTTT. The chain combines TRBV4-1 with TRBJ2-2; 7 bases are shared with TRBD2. CDR3 length: 16 residues. V lost 0 bases to trimming and J lost 3 bases; unmatched junction nucleotides: 4. In germline, CDR1 is MGHRA, CDR2 YSYEKL.